The clone carrying this TCR beta chain showed up many times. The antigen remains unidentified. RNA transcripts gave rise to amplified TCR beta CDR3 regions. HTBI primers were the set used in a first-round RT-PCR of the TCR CDR3. MiXCR was run by TCRdb on the multiplex PCR reads, yielding one entry per CDR3 protein. The sample shows fewer than 400,000 distinct CDR3 sequences, more than 12% of them seen only once. Duration under 3 months, a NOSPECS grade of at least 4, and a Clinical Activity Score of at least 3 characterized the ophthalmopathy patients. These data originate in a study of T cells in Graves' hyperthyroidism and ophthalmopathy. In the study overall: Sampling of peripheral blood happened at initial diagnosis, prior to any treatment.

With 5 bases removed from V and 3 bases from J, the gap between germline ends came to 20 bases. Germline CDR1 SGHTA, CDR2 FQGNSA. The CDR3 loop spans 16 amino acids. Findings and caveats of the study: Expanded thyroid clonotypes (above 0.001) were mostly also found in blood.

The clonotype was recovered from a man aged 45 to 65 with Graves' ophthalmopathy. The sequenced sample was blood. The V and J genes are TRBV7-2 and TRBJ2-7; a weak D match, TRBD2 (6 bases). This CDR3 reads CASSLSRGLASYEQYF. CDR3 bases: TGTGCCAGCAGCCTATCCAGAGGCCTAGCGAGCTACGAGCAGTACTTC.